This record covers a single T cell receptor (beta chain). No antigen is known for it. Time point meaning: patch test 1, 2 weeks after DPC sensitization. Treatment: therapeutic diphenylcyclopropenone sensitization with weekly scalp DPC. Source study methods: Ranging from roughly 20,000 to 690,600, TCR counts per sample had a median value of around 92,000. TCRdb redid the calling of the RACE reads with MiXCR, one entry per CDR3 protein. The V and J calls were determined by TCRdb, not by the authors. The sample contains 75,000 to 100,000 distinct CDR3 sequences, around 12% of which appear only once. The sample is drawn from a study of human T cells and chemical hapten exposure. Overall study results and limits: Compared to controls, expanded TCRs made significantly more large clusters of similar CDR3s. Counts of expanded TCRs at PT1 were positively correlated with patch test score. No shift was seen in TCRs above 1 in 1000 frequency with DPC sensitization.

This CDR3 is 15 amino acids long. Germline loops: CDR1 SGHKS, CDR2 YYEKEE (reference sequence). With V trimmed by 2 bases and J by 4 bases, 5 bases remained unmatched. The chain links TRBV5-5 to TRBJ2-2; 7 bases align to TRBD2. The source of this sequence is a middle-aged woman with alopecia areata. Some clones in this sample may be carry-over from other donors' samples. The sample consisted of whole blood, taken in connection with sensitization to the hapten diphenylcyclopropenone (DPC). The CDR3 spells CASSFGRESTGELFF. CDR3 DNA: TGTGCCAGCAGCTTCGGGCGGGAGTCCACCGGGGAGCTGTTTTTT. The full variable domain, its missing parts supplied by reference TRBV5-5 and TRBJ2-2, is DAGVTQSPTHLIKTRGQQVTLRCSPISGHKSVSWYQQVLGQGPQFIFQYYEKEERGRGNFPDRFSARQFPNYSSELNVNALLLGDSALYLCASSFGRESTGELFFGEGSRLTVL.